This TCR beta chain was sequenced for a study of T cells in Graves' hyperthyroidism and ophthalmopathy. Study observations and caveats: Most expanded thyroid clonotypes above 0.001 recurred in blood. Ophthalmopathy was told apart from stable hyperthyroidism by a 13 V-J model.

It was considered stable Graves' hyperthyroidism when ophthalmopathy did not progress within 18 months. V shed 1 base, J shed 2 bases, and the junction held 4 bases outside the gene matches. This CDR3 contains 17 residues. Germline V gives CDR1 LGHNT, CDR2 FRNRAP. Worth noting for this clonotype: Its target is not known.

Amplification of TCR beta CDR3 regions was performed using RNA transcripts as template. The TCR CDR3 first-round RT-PCR relied on the HTBI primer set. Each CDR3 protein gets one entry after TCRdb re-called the multiplex PCR reads with MiXCR. Here the sample spans around 580,000 distinct CDR3 sequences, approximately 15% being singletons. This TCR was sampled from a woman between 18 and 29 years old with Graves' hyperthyroidism. The material sequenced was blood. This chain links TRBV12-5 with TRBJ2-2, with 10 bases aligning to TRBD1. The CDR3 nucleotides are TGTGCTAGTGGTTTGGGAAGGGACAGGGGTAACACCGGGGAGCTGTTTTTT. Translating it yields CASGLGRDRGNTGELFF. Combining the CDR3 with reference TRBV12-5 and TRBJ2-2 gives the whole variable domain DARVTQTPRHKVTEMGQEVTMRCQPILGHNTVFWYRQTMMQGLELLAYFRNRAPLDDSGMPKDRFSAEMPDATLATLKIQPSEPRDSAVYFCASGLGRDRGNTGELFFGEGSRLTVL.